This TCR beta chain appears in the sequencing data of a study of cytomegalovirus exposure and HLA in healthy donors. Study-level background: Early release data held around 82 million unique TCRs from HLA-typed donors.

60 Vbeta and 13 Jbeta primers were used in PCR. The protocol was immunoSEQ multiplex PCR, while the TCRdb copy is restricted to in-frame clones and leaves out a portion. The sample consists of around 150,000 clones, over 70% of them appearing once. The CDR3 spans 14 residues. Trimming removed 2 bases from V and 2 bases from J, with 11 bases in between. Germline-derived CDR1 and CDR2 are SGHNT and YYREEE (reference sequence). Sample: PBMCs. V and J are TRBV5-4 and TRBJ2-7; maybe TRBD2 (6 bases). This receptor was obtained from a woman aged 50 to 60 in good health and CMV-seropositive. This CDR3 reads CASSLSGSTYEQYF. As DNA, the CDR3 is TGTGCCAGCAGCTTAAGCGGGTCCACCTACGAGCAGTACTTC.